This T cell receptor (beta chain) was identified during a study of Ad26.COV2.S vaccination and SARS-CoV-2 variants. This clone appeared once. TCRdb keeps only in-frame clones here, not all; method: immunoSEQ multiplex PCR. This repertoire shows 380,000 or so clones, about four fifths found once; its top ten account for around 7.3%. As for treatment: approximately 18 received Ad26.COV2.S at low or high dose, single or two shots; 5 received placebo; per-sample allocation not given. On day 63 after the first injection, vaccine and placebo recipients gave samples. The specimen comprised peripheral blood, sampled in a trial of Ad26.COV2.S vaccine versus placebo. The clonotype comes from a person between 18 and 65 years old who received the Ad26.COV2.S COVID-19 vaccine or a placebo.

CDR3 region: CASSQENRLAGVGTGELFF. In DNA, the CDR3 is TGTGCCAGCAGCCAAGAAAATAGACTAGCGGGGGTTGGCACCGGGGAGCTGTTTTTT. The genes are TRBV3-1 (or the pseudogene TRBV3-2) and TRBJ2-2; 12 bases line up with TRBD2. The CDR3 consists of 19 residues. Germline lookup yields CDR1 LGHDT and CDR2 YNNKEL (reference sequence). V shed 0 bases and J 4 bases; nucleotides not matched to a gene: 9.